The present T cell receptor (beta chain) was sequenced within a study of blood T cell repertoires in COVID-19. A single count supports this clone. Assay: immunoSEQ multiplex PCR; the TCRdb copy retains only in-frame clones and omits some. Of approximately 60,000 clones listed, over 75% are singletons. This CDR3 spans 15 amino acids. The V gene end was trimmed by 1 base and the J gene end by 2 bases; junction bases not matched to a gene: 4. Germline CDR1 and CDR2: MGHRA and YSYEKL. The TCR comes from a man between 50 and 59 years old with active COVID-19. This sequence joins TRBV4-1 and TRBJ2-7, with 8 positions matching TRBD2. The specimen was peripheral blood. CDR3 sequence reads: CASSQVGLAPYEQYF. The DNA of the CDR3 is TGCGCCAGCAGCCAAGTAGGACTAGCCCCCTACGAGCAGTACTTC.